This T cell receptor beta chain was recovered during a study of Ad26.COV2.S vaccination and SARS-CoV-2 variants. Specified treatment: some 20 received Ad26.COV2.S at low or high dose, single or two shots; roughly five received placebo; per-sample allocation not given. Repertoires come from day 63 after the first vaccine or placebo injection. Clones were sequenced by immunoSEQ multiplex PCR, and TCRdb holds only the in-frame ones, with some missing. The sample comprises roughly 510,000 clones, roughly 89% of which are singletons, and around 13% rests with the top ten. V dropped 1 base and J dropped 3 bases, with 1 base sitting between them. This CDR3 has 11 amino acids. Per the germline V gene, CDR1 is MGHDK and CDR2 is SYGVNS. Comment on this clone: Other DNA sequences from this sample encode an identical CDR3 as well.

The source is a person aged 18-60 years who received the Ad26.COV2.S COVID-19 vaccine or a placebo. This specimen consisted of peripheral blood, obtained in a trial of Ad26.COV2.S vaccine versus placebo. V is TRBV25-1 and J is TRBJ2-7; D unclear. CDR3 sequence (DNA): TGTGCCAGCAGTGAATTCTACGAGCAGTACTTC. Translating it yields CASSEFYEQYF.